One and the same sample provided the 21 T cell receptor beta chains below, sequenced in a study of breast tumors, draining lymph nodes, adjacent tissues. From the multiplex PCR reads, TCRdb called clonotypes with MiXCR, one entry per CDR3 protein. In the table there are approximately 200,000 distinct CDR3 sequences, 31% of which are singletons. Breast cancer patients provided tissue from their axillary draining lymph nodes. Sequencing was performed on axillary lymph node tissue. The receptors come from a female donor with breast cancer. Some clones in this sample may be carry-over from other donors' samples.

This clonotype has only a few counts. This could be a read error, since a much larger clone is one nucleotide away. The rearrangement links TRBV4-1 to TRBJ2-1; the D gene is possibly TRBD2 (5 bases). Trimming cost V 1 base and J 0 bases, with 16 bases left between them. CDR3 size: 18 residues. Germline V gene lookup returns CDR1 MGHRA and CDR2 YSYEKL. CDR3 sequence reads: CASSQGWRAASSYNEQFF. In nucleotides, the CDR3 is TGCGCCAGCAGCCAAGGGTGGCGGGCGGCTAGCTCCTACAATGAGCAGTTCTTC.

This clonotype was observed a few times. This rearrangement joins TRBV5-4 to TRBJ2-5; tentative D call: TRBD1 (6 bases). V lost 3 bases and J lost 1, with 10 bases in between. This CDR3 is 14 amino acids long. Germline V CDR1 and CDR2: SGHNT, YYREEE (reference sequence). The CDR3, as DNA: TGTGCCAGCAGCTACCGGGACACCCAAGAGACCCAGTACTTC. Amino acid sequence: CASSYRDTQETQYF.

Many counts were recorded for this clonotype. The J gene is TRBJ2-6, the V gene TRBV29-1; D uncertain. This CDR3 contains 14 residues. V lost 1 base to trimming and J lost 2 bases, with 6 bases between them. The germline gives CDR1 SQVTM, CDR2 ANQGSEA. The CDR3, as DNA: TGCAGCGTTGAAGGGGGAACTGGGGCCAACGTCCTGACTTTC. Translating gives CSVEGGTGANVLTF.

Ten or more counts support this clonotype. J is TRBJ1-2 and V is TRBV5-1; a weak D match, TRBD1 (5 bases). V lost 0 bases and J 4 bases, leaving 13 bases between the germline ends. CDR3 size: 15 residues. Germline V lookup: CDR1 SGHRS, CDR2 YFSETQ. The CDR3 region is CASSLAESGGYGYTF. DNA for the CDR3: TGCGCCAGCAGCTTGGCCGAGAGTGGGGGCTATGGCTACACCTTC.

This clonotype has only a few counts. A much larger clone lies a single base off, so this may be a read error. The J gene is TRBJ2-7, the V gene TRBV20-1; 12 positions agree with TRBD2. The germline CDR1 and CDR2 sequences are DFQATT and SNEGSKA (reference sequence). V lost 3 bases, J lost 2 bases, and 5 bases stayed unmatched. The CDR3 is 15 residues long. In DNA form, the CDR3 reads TGCAGTGCTAGTGGGGCTAGCGGGAGGGCCTACGAGCAGTACTTC. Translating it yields CSASGASGRAYEQYF.

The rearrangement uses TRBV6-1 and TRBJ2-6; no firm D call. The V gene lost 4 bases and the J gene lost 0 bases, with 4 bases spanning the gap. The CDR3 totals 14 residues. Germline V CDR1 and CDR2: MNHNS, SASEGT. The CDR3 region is CASSVSSGANVLTF. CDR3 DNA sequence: TGTGCCAGCAGTGTTAGCTCTGGGGCCAACGTCCTGACTTTC.

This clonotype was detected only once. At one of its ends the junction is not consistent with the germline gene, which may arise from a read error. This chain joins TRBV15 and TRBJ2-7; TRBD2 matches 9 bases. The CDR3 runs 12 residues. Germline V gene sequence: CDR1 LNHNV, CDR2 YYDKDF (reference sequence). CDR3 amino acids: CATSRELGTSLF. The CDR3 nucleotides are TGTGCCACCAGCAGAGAATTAGGGACTAGCCTCTTC.

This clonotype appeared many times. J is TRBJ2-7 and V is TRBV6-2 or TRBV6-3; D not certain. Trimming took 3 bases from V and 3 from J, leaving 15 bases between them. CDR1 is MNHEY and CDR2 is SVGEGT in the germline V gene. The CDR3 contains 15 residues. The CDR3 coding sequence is TGTGCCAGCAGTTATAGCAGCTCATCGGTCTACGAGCAGTACTTC. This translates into CASSYSSSSVYEQYF.

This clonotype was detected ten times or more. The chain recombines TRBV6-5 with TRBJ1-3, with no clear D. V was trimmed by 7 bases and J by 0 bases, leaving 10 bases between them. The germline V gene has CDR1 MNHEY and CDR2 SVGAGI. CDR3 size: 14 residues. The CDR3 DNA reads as TGTGCCAGCACCCTAGATTCCTCTGGAAACACCATATATTTT. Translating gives CASTLDSSGNTIYF.

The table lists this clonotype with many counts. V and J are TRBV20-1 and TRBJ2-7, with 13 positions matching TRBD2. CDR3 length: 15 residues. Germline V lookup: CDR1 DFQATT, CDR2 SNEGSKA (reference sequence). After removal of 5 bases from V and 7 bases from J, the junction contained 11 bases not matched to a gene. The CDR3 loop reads CSALSPGLAGQEQYF. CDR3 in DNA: TGCAGTGCTCTAAGCCCGGGACTAGCGGGACAAGAGCAGTACTTC.

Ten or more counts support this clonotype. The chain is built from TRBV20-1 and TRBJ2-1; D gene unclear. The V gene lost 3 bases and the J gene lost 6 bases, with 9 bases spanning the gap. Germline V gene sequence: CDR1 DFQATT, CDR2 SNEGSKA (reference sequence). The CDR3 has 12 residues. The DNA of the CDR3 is TGCAGTGCTAGCCCCACCACCAATGAGCAGTTCTTC. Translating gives CSASPTTNEQFF.

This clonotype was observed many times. Here the CDR3 DNA reads TGTGCCAGCAGCTTAGCCCCCGGGTTCCAAGAGACCCAGTACTTC. As protein: CASSLAPGFQETQYF. J is TRBJ2-5 and V is TRBV7-2, with unresolved D. The germline CDR1 and CDR2 sequences are SGHTA and FQGNSA. V lost 0 bases to trimming and J lost 1 base, with 9 bases between them. This CDR3 spans 15 amino acids.

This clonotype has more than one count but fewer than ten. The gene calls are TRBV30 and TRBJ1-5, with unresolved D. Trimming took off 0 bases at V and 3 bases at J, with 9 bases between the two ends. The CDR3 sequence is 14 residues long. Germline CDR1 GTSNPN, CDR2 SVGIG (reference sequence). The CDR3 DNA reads TGTGCCTGGAGTGTACGGGCTCCCAATCAGCCCCAGCATTTT. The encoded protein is CAWSVRAPNQPQHF.

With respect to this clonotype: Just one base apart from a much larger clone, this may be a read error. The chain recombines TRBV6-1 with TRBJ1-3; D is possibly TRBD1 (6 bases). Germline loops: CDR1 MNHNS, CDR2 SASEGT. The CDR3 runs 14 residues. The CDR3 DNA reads TGTGCCAGCACGGGGGCCCGCTCTGGAACCACCATATATTTT. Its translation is CASTGARSGTTIYF.

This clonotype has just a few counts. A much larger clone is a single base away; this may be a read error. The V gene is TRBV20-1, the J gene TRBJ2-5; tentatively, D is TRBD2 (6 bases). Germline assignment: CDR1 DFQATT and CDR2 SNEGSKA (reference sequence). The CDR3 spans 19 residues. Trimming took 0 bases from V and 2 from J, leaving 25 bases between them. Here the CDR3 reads CSARDPRSAASRDQETQYF. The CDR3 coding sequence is TGCAGTGCTAGAGATCCCCGCTCCGCAGCATCGCGGGATCAAGAGACCCAGTACTTC.

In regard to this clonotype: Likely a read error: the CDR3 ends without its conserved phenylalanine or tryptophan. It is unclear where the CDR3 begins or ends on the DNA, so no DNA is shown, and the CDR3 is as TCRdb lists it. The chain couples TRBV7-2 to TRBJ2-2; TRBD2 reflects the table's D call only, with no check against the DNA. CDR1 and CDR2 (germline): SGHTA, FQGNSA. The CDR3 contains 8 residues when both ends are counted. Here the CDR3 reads CASSPRAG.

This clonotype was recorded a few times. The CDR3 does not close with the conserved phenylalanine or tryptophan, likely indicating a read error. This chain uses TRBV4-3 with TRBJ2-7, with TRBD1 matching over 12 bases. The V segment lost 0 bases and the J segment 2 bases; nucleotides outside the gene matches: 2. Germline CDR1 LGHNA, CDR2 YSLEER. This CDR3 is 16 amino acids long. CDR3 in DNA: TGCGCCAGCAGCCAAGATTGGGACAGGGGGCCCTACGAGCAGTACCTC. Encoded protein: CASSQDWDRGPYEQYL.

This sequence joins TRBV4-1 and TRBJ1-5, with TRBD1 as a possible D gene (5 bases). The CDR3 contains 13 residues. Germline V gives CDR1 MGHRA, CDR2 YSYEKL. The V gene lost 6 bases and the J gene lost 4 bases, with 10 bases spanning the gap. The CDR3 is CASSQGRNQPQHF. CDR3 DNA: TGCGCCAGCAGTCAGGGACGAAATCAGCCCCAGCATTTT.

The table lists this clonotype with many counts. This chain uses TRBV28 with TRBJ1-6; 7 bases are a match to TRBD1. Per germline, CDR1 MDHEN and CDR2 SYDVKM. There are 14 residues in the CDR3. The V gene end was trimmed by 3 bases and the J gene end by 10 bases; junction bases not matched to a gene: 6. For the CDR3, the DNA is TGTGCCAGCAGTTTTACAGGGGAGAACTCACCCCTCCACTTT. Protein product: CASSFTGENSPLHF. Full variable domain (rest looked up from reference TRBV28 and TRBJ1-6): DVKVTQSSRYLVKRTGEKVFLECVQDMDHENMFWYRQDPGLGLRLIYFSYDVKMKEKGDIPEGYSVSREKKERFSLILESASTNQTSMYLCASSFTGENSPLHFGNGTRLTVT.

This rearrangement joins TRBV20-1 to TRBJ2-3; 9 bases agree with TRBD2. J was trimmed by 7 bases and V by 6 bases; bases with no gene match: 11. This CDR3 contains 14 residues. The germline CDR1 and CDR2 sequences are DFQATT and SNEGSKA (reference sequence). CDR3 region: CSAPVAGGPNTQYF. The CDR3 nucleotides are TGCAGTGCCCCAGTTGCGGGGGGGCCTAATACGCAGTATTTT.

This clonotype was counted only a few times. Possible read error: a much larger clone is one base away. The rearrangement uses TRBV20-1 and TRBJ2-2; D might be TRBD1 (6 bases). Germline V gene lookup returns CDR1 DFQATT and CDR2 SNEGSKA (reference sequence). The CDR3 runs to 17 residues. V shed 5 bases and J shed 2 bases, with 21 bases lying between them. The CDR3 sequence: CSARPLGGAANTGELFF. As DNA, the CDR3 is TGCAGTGCTCGCCCATTAGGGGGAGCGGCTAACACCGGGGAGCTGTTTTTT.